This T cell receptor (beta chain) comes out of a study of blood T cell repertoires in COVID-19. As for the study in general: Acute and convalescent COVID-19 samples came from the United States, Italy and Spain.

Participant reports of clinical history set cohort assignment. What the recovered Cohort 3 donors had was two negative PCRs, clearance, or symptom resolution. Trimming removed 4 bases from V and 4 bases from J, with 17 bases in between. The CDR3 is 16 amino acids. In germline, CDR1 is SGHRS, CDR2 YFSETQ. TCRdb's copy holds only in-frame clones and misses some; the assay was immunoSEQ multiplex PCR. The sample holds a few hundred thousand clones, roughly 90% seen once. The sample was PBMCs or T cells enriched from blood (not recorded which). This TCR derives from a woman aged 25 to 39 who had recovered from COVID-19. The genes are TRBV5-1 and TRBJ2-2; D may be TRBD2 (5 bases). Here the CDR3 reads CASSPYPGVATGELFF. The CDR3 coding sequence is TGCGCCAGCAGCCCCTATCCCGGGGTGGCCACCGGGGAGCTGTTTTTT.